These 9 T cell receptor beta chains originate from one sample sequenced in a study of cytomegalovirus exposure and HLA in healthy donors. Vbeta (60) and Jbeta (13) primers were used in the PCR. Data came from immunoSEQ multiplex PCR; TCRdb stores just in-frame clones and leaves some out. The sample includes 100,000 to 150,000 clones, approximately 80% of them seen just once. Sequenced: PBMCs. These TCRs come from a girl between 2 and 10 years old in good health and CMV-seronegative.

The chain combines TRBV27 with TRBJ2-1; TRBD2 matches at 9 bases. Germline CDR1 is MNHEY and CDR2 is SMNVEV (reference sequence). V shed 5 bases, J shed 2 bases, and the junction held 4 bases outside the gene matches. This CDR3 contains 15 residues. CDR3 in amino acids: CASSRTSEPYNEQFF. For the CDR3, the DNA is TGTGCCAGCAGTCGGACTAGCGAACCCTACAATGAGCAGTTCTTC.

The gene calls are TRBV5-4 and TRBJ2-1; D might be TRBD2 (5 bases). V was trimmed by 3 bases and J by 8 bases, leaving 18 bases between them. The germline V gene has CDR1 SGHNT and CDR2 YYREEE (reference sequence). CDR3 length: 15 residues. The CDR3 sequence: CASSSPNPIGDEQFF. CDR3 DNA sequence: TGTGCCAGCAGCTCTCCGAACCCAATCGGGGATGAGCAGTTCTTC.

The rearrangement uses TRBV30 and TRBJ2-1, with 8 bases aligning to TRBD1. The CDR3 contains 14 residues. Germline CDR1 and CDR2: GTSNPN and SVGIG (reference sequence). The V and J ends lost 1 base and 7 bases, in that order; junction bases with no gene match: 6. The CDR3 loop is CAWSEDRGDNEQFF. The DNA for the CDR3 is TGTGCCTGGAGTGAAGACAGGGGAGATAATGAGCAGTTCTTC. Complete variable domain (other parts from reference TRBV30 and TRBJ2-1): SQTIHQWPATLVQPVGSPLSLECTVEGTSNPNLYWYRQAAGRGLQLLFYSVGIGQISSEVPQNLSASRPQDRQFILSSKKLLLSDSGFYLCAWSEDRGDNEQFFGPGTRLTVL.

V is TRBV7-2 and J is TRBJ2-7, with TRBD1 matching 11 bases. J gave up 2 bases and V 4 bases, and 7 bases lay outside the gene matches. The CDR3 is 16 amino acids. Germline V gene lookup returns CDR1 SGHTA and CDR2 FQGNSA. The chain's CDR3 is CASSWSGTGGPYEQYF. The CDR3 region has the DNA TGTGCCAGCAGCTGGTCCGGGACAGGGGGGCCCTACGAGCAGTACTTC.

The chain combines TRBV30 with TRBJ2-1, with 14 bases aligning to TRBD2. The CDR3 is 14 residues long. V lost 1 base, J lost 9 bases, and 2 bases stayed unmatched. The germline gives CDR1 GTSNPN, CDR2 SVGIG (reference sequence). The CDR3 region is CAWSAGLAGVEQFF. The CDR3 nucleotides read TGTGCCTGGAGTGCGGGACTAGCGGGAGTTGAGCAGTTCTTC.

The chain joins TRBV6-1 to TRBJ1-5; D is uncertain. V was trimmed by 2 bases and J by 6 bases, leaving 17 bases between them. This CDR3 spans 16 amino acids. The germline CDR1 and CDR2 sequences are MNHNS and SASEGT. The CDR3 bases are TGTGCCAGCAGTGAAAAACCTGGGTCAGCAGGTCAGCCCCAGCATTTT. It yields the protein CASSEKPGSAGQPQHF.

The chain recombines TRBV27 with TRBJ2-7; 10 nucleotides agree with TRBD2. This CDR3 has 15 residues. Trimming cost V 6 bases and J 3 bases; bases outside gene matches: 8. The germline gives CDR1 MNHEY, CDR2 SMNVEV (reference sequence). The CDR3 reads CASRTSGFLNYEQYF. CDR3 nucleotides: TGTGCCAGCAGGACTAGCGGGTTCCTCAACTACGAGCAGTACTTC.

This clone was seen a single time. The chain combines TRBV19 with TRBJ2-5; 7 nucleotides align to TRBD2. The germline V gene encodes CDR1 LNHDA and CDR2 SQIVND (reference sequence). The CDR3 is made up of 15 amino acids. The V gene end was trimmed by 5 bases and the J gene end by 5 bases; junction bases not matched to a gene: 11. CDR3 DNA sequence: TGTGCCAGTAGTTCTCTAGCGGTCCCTGGGGAGACCCAGTACTTC. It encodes CASSSLAVPGETQYF.

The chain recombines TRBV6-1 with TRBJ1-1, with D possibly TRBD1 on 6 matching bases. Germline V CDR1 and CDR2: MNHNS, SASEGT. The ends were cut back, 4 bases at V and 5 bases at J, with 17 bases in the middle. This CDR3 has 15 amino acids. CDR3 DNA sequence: TGTGCCAGCAGTGCGGCCCAGGGGTTGGATACTGAAGCTTTCTTT. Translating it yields CASSAAQGLDTEAFF.